What follows are 11 T cell receptor beta chains derived from one specimen sequenced in a study of blood T cell repertoires in COVID-19. The protocol was immunoSEQ multiplex PCR, while the TCRdb copy is restricted to in-frame clones and leaves out a portion. The table has over 70,000 clones, approximately 86% seen once. Sequenced: peripheral blood. These receptors originate from a human donor in a cohort sampled during active COVID-19.

The chain employs TRBV10-3 and TRBJ2-7; the match to TRBD2 covers 14 bases. The CDR3 is made up of 16 amino acids. The J segment lost 0 bases and the V segment lost 5 bases, leaving 3 bases of the junction unmatched. Germline CDR1 and CDR2: ENHRY and SYGVKD. The CDR3 loop reads CAISRTSGGSSYEQYF. In DNA, the CDR3 is TGTGCCATCAGTAGGACTAGCGGGGGGAGCTCCTACGAGCAGTACTTC.

The chain uses TRBV28 and TRBJ1-1; D gene ambiguous. CDR1 and CDR2 (germline): MDHEN, SYDVKM. The CDR3 length is 11 residues. V lost 3 bases to trimming and J lost 8 bases, with 7 bases between them. Written as DNA, the CDR3 is TGTGCCAGCAGTTTGGGCGAGGAAGCTTTCTTT. It specifies CASSLGEEAFF. The entire variable domain, with the rest obtained from reference TRBV28 and TRBJ1-1, is as follows: DVKVTQSSRYLVKRTGEKVFLECVQDMDHENMFWYRQDPGLGLRLIYFSYDVKMKEKGDIPEGYSVSREKKERFSLILESASTNQTSMYLCASSLGEEAFFGQGTRLTVV.

This clone was seen a single time. This chain connects TRBV6-5 to TRBJ1-1; TRBD1 matches at 7 bases. From germline, CDR1 is MNHEY and CDR2 SVGAGI. The CDR3 loop spans 15 amino acids. Trimming removed 7 bases from V and 0 bases from J; junction bases left unmatched: 8. The CDR3 nucleotides read TGTGCCAGCACCAAACAGGGGCCCATGAACACTGAAGCTTTCTTT. Protein product: CASTKQGPMNTEAFF.

CDR3 sequence reads: CAWGLAGGMDTQYF. The CDR3 region has the DNA TGTGCCTGGGGACTAGCGGGAGGGATGGATACGCAGTATTTT. V and J are TRBV30 and TRBJ2-3, with 15 bases lining up with TRBD2. The CDR3 runs to 14 residues. The germline V gene has CDR1 GTSNPN and CDR2 SVGIG (reference sequence). J gave up 6 bases and V 5 bases, and 3 bases lay outside the gene matches.

J is TRBJ2-7 and V is TRBV19; TRBD2 matches at 13 bases. Germline CDR1 LNHDA, CDR2 SQIVND (reference sequence). The CDR3 sequence is 15 residues long. V was pared by 6 bases and J by 2 bases, with 4 bases of the junction left unmatched. CDR3 residues: CASRYGTSGTYEQYF. In DNA, the CDR3 is TGTGCCAGTAGGTACGGGACTAGCGGGACCTACGAGCAGTACTTC.

The chain is built from TRBV11-3 and TRBJ2-7; TRBD2 is a possible D gene (5 bases). Germline V gene data show CDR1 as SGHNT and CDR2 as YENEEA. The CDR3 is 15 residues long. Trimming took 1 base from V and 2 from J, leaving 12 bases between them. CDR3 sequence: CASSLVASSAYEQYF. CDR3 sequence (DNA): TGTGCCAGCAGCTTAGTGGCTAGCTCGGCCTACGAGCAGTACTTC.

V and J are TRBV2 and TRBJ2-3, with a possible D match to TRBD2 (5 bases). The V gene's germline CDR1 is SNHLY and CDR2 FYNNEI. Trimming stripped 8 bases from V and 5 bases from J, with 11 bases between. The CDR3 has 12 residues. The CDR3 nucleotides are TGTGCCAGCCAAGCGGAGCGAGATACGCAGTATTTT. This codes for CASQAERDTQYF.

The chain has TRBV28 and TRBJ2-3; 9 bases agree with TRBD2. Trimming at V came to 6 bases and at J to 1 base, leaving 5 bases not matched to a gene. This CDR3 is built from 15 residues. Germline CDR1 is MDHEN and CDR2 is SYDVKM. The CDR3 here is CASRPRGGGTDTQYF. The CDR3 coding sequence is TGTGCCAGCAGGCCGCGGGGGGGCGGCACAGATACGCAGTATTTT.

The DNA for the CDR3 is TGTGCCAGCAGCTTGGGCGGGGGCGCGCCGCCCGGCTACACCTTC. It encodes CASSLGGGAPPGYTF. J is TRBJ1-2 and V is TRBV5-4; weak D call: TRBD1 (6 bases). Deletions cut 0 bases from V and 8 bases from J, with 17 bases between. The CDR3 loop spans 15 amino acids. Germline V gene sequence: CDR1 SGHNT, CDR2 YYREEE (reference sequence).

CDR3 in amino acids: CATSDYDRRELFF. CDR3 nucleotide sequence: TGTGCCACCAGTGACTACGACAGGAGGGAGCTGTTTTTT. V usage is TRBV24-1 and J usage is TRBJ2-2; D perhaps matches TRBD1 (6 bases). The CDR3 has 13 residues. Per the germline V gene, CDR1 is KGHDR and CDR2 is SFDVKD. With 4 bases removed from V and 9 bases from J, the gap between germline ends came to 11 bases.

The gene calls are TRBV27 and TRBJ1-1; the D gene is possibly TRBD1 (5 bases). The germline V gene encodes CDR1 MNHEY and CDR2 SMNVEV (reference sequence). This CDR3 has 13 amino acids. V was pared by 8 bases and J by 3 bases, with 13 bases between. The CDR3 protein is CASGVTAYTEAFF. Written as DNA, the CDR3 is TGTGCCAGCGGAGTGACAGCCTACACTGAAGCTTTCTTT.